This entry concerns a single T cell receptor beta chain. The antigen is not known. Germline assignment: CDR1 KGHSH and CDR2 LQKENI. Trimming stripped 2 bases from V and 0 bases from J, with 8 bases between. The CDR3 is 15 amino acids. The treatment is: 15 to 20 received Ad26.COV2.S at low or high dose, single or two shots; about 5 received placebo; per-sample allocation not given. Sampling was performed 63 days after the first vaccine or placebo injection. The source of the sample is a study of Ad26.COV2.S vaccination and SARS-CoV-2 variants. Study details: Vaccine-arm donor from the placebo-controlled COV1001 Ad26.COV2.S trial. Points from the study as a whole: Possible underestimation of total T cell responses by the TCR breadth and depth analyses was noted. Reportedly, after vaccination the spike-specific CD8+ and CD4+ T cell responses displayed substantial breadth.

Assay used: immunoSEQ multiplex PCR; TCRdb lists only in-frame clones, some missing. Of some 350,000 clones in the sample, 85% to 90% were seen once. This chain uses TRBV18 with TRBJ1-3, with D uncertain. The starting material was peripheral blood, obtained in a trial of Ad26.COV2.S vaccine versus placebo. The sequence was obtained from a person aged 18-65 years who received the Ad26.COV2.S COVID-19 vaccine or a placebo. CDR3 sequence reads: CASSPSGYSGNTIYF. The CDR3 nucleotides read TGTGCCAGCTCACCATCCGGCTACTCTGGAAACACCATATATTTT.